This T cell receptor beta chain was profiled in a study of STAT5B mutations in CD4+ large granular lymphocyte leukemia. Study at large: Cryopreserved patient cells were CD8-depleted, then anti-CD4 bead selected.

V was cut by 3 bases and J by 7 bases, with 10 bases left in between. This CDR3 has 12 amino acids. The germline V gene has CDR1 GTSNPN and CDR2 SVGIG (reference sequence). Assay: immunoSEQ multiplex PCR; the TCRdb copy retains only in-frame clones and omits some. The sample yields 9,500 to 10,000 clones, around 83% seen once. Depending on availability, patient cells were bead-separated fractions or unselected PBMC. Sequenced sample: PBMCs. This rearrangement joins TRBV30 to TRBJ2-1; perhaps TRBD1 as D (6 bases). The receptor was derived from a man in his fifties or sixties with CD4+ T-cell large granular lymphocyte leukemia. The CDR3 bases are TGTGCCTGGAGCGCCCAGGGGAATGAGCAGTTCTTC. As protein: CAWSAQGNEQFF.